The 26 T cell receptor beta chains presented below share a single source sample, sequenced in a study of blood T cell repertoires in COVID-19. The protocol was immunoSEQ multiplex PCR, while the TCRdb copy is restricted to in-frame clones and leaves out a portion. The sample has approximately 180,000 clones; about 80% are singletons. Sequencing was done on a sample of PBMCs or T cells enriched from blood (not recorded which). The receptors were sampled from a woman aged 60-75 years with acute COVID-19.

This clone was seen a handful of times. The chain recombines TRBV19 with TRBJ2-2, with 8 bases aligning to TRBD1. CDR1 is LNHDA and CDR2 is SQIVND in the germline V gene (reference sequence). The trim removed 6 bases at V and 6 bases at J, leaving 9 bases unmatched. The CDR3 runs to 15 residues. The CDR3 nucleotides read TGTGCCAGTAGGAAAACCCCACAGGGGGCCGGGGAGCTGTTTTTT. Amino acids: CASRKTPQGAGELFF.

This chain connects TRBV6-2 or TRBV6-3 to TRBJ1-5, with D possibly TRBD1 on 6 matching bases. Trimming stripped 0 bases from V and 0 bases from J, with 21 bases between. The V gene's germline CDR1 is MNHEY and CDR2 SVGEGT. The length of the CDR3 is 20 residues. CDR3 nucleotides: TGTGCCAGCAGTTACTCGATGCGGGGGGCCGCCATTTATAGCAATCAGCCCCAGCATTTT. It specifies CASSYSMRGAAIYSNQPQHF.

The chain has TRBV30 and TRBJ2-7; 7 bases agree with TRBD2. The CDR3 length is 14 residues. Trimming took 3 bases from V and 5 from J; bases not matched to a gene: 10. Germline-derived CDR1 and CDR2 are GTSNPN and SVGIG (reference sequence). The CDR3: CAWRPAVREHEQYF. CDR3 DNA sequence: TGTGCCTGGAGACCAGCAGTGCGGGAGCACGAGCAGTACTTC. The full variable domain, its missing parts supplied by reference TRBV30 and TRBJ2-7, is SQTIHQWPATLVQPVGSPLSLECTVEGTSNPNLYWYRQAAGRGLQLLFYSVGIGQISSEVPQNLSASRPQDRQFILSSKKLLLSDSGFYLCAWRPAVREHEQYFGPGTRLTVT.

This rearrangement joins TRBV4-1 to TRBJ1-2; 12 nucleotides match TRBD1. Germline CDR1 and CDR2: MGHRA and YSYEKL. The CDR3 is 19 amino acids. Trimming at V came to 4 bases and at J to 2 bases, leaving 14 bases not matched to a gene. CDR3 DNA: TGCGCCAGCAGCCCGGGACAGGGGGCTGTGCCTTTCCAAAACTATGGCTACACCTTC. It specifies CASSPGQGAVPFQNYGYTF.

The rearrangement joins TRBV3-1 (or the pseudogene TRBV3-2) to TRBJ2-7, with 8 bases fitting TRBD2. Germline V gives CDR1 LGHDT, CDR2 YNNKEL (reference sequence). The CDR3 totals 12 residues. V shed 7 bases and J 4 bases; nucleotides not matched to a gene: 3. CDR3 sequence: CASNRGGYEQYF. In nucleotides, the CDR3 is TGTGCCAGCAACCGCGGGGGGTACGAGCAGTACTTC.

The DNA for the CDR3 is TGTGCCAGCAGTGAAGCGTCACAGGGGGAGTTCTTC. Residues: CASSEASQGEFF. The chain has TRBV6-1 and TRBJ2-1, with 8 bases fitting TRBD1. V lost 0 bases, J lost 14 bases, and 3 bases stayed unmatched. Germline-derived CDR1 and CDR2 are MNHNS and SASEGT. This CDR3 has 12 residues.

CDR3 coding DNA: TGTGCCAGCAGCATTCAGTCGAACACCGGGGAGCTGTTTTTT. Its translation is CASSIQSNTGELFF. The chain uses TRBV9 and TRBJ2-2; D unresolved. CDR3 length equals 14 residues. Trimming stripped 4 bases from V and 0 bases from J, with 7 bases between. Germline V gene sequence: CDR1 SGDLS, CDR2 YYNGEE.

The chain joins TRBV24-1 to TRBJ2-2; D possibly corresponds to TRBD2 (5 bases). V gave up 5 bases and J gave up 3 bases, with 15 bases separating them. CDR3 length equals 16 residues. Germline V gives CDR1 KGHDR, CDR2 SFDVKD. CDR3 amino acids: CATSGAAERYTGELFF. CDR3 coding DNA: TGTGCCACCAGTGGAGCGGCAGAGAGGTACACCGGGGAGCTGTTTTTT.

The J gene is TRBJ2-7, the V gene TRBV4-3; 9 bases agree with TRBD1. Germline CDR1 and CDR2: LGHNA and YSLEER. V lost 4 bases, J lost 4 bases, and 5 bases stayed unmatched. The CDR3 sequence is 14 residues long. The CDR3 sequence: CASSPGQGRYEQYF. As DNA, the CDR3 is TGCGCCAGCAGCCCGGGACAGGGTAGGTACGAGCAGTACTTC.

The count of this clone is one. The chain couples TRBV29-1 to TRBJ1-5; TRBD1 matches at 8 bases. Germline V lookup: CDR1 SQVTM, CDR2 ANQGSEA. The trim removed 4 bases at V and 3 bases at J, leaving 11 bases unmatched. CDR3 length: 16 amino acids. CDR3 sequence: CSVAGKGQGANQPQHF. CDR3 DNA sequence: TGCAGCGTTGCTGGTAAAGGACAGGGAGCCAATCAGCCCCAGCATTTT.

This clone was recorded only once. The chain is built from TRBV5-1 and TRBJ1-3, with D possibly being TRBD1 (6 bases). The CDR3 is 16 residues long. CDR1 is SGHRS, CDR2 YFSETQ, per germline. Trimming removed 0 bases from V and 2 bases from J, with 12 bases in between. The CDR3 DNA reads as TGCGCCAGCAGCTTGGAGAGGGGGTTAACTGGAAACACCATATATTTT. Translated, it gives CASSLERGLTGNTIYF.

This clone was seen only once. The chain couples TRBV30 to TRBJ1-1; D remains ambiguous. This CDR3 is 15 amino acids long. V lost 4 bases to trimming and J lost 4 bases, with 19 bases between them. Per the germline V gene, CDR1 is GTSNPN and CDR2 is SVGIG (reference sequence). For the CDR3, the DNA is TGTGCCTGGACCCCAAGGGCGGGGTTGATCACTGAAGCTTTCTTT. This sequence encodes CAWTPRAGLITEAFF.

The chain has TRBV1 and TRBJ2-1; no check of the table's D call, TRBD1, against the DNA was made. TRBV1 is classified as a pseudogene. The CDR3 spans 19 residues. CDR3: CTSSLPDSARKLPYNEQFF. The CDR3 nucleotides read TGCACCAGCAGCCTGCCGGACAGTGCCCGGAAGCTCCCTTACAATGAGCAGTTCTTC.

This clone was detected once. The CDR3 nucleotides are TGTGCCAGTAGTAATTCAGGAATAGGCGGCTACACCTTC. Encoded protein: CASSNSGIGGYTF. The chain employs TRBV19 and TRBJ1-2, with D hard to call. Trimming took 4 bases from V and 8 from J, leaving 14 bases between them. Germline loops: CDR1 LNHDA, CDR2 SQIVND (reference sequence). The CDR3 loop spans 13 amino acids.

This clone was counted ten times or more. The gene calls are TRBV3-1 (or the pseudogene TRBV3-2) and TRBJ1-1; D gene uncertain. The CDR3 is 13 residues long. Trimming cost V 9 bases and J 1 base, with 12 bases left between them. Germline-derived CDR1 and CDR2 are LGHDT and YNNKEL (reference sequence). The CDR3 DNA reads as TGTGCCAGTCGATGGGCCCAGAACACTGAAGCTTTCTTT. Translation gives CASRWAQNTEAFF.

The chain joins TRBV7-2 to TRBJ1-2; D is ambiguous. This CDR3 has 12 amino acids. Germline CDR1 is SGHTA and CDR2 is FQGNSA. V lost 2 bases to trimming and J lost 5 bases, with 6 bases between them. CDR3 coding DNA: TGTGCCAGCAGCTTACTGGAGTATGGCTACACCTTC. Protein sequence: CASSLLEYGYTF.

The chain has TRBV6-5 and TRBJ2-5; 7 bases line up with TRBD1. CDR1 MNHEY and CDR2 SVGAGI come from the germline V gene. The J segment lost 1 base and the V segment lost 4 bases, leaving 3 bases of the junction unmatched. CDR3 size: 14 residues. CDR3 bases: TGTGCCAGCAGTTTAGGACAGGCCCAAGAGACCCAGTACTTC. Residues: CASSLGQAQETQYF.

This clone was detected once. The V and J genes are TRBV6-5 and TRBJ1-1; a weak D match, TRBD1 (6 bases). Germline V gene sequence: CDR1 MNHEY, CDR2 SVGAGI. This CDR3 comprises 14 residues. V was cut by 2 bases and J by 1 base, with 8 bases left in between. The DNA for the CDR3 is TGTGCCAGCAGTTACCGGACAGCGAACACTGAAGCTTTCTTT. This gives the protein CASSYRTANTEAFF.

V usage is TRBV5-1 and J usage is TRBJ2-1, with 10 bases identical to TRBD2. The V gene end was trimmed by 4 bases and the J gene end by 5 bases; junction bases not matched to a gene: 3. The CDR3 is made up of 14 amino acids. The germline gives CDR1 SGHRS, CDR2 YFSETQ. The CDR3 is CASSPGTSDNEQFF. The CDR3 DNA is TGCGCCAGCAGCCCCGGGACTAGCGACAATGAGCAGTTCTTC.

The gene calls are TRBV6-5 and TRBJ1-5; TRBD1 agrees at 8 bases. CDR1 is MNHEY, CDR2 SVGAGI, per germline. Germline trimming cut 4 bases from V and 6 bases from J; bases unmatched to any gene: 8. The CDR3 contains 15 residues. The CDR3 coding sequence is TGTGCCAGCAGTTCTACTCAGGGGGCGAGTCAGCCCCAGCATTTT. Protein: CASSSTQGASQPQHF.

Only one count was recorded for this clone. This rearrangement joins TRBV7-8 to TRBJ2-7; perhaps TRBD2 as D (5 bases). V gave up 8 bases and J gave up 3 bases, with 17 bases separating them. The CDR3 totals 14 residues. In germline, CDR1 is SGHVS, CDR2 FQNEAQ. The CDR3 protein is CASAPGSGLYEQYF. CDR3 bases: TGTGCCAGCGCCCCCGGAAGCGGACTCTACGAGCAGTACTTC.

The chain has TRBV9 and TRBJ2-7; 7 positions match TRBD1. V lost 4 bases, J lost 4 bases, and 8 bases stayed unmatched. The CDR3 extends over 14 amino acids. Germline V CDR1 and CDR2: SGDLS, YYNGEE. In DNA form, the CDR3 reads TGTGCCAGCAGCCGAGGGGACAGCATATACGAGCAGTACTTC. Translation gives CASSRGDSIYEQYF.

The J gene is TRBJ2-3, the V gene TRBV28; 12 bases line up with TRBD2. The ends lost 6 bases at V and 4 bases at J; junction bases unmatched: 5. CDR1 is MDHEN, CDR2 SYDVKM, per germline. The CDR3 is 15 residues long. CDR3 in amino acids: CASSLAGGRADTQYF. The CDR3 nucleotides read TGTGCCAGCAGCCTAGCGGGGGGGCGAGCAGATACGCAGTATTTT. Based on the CDR3 plus reference TRBV28 and TRBJ2-3, the full variable domain is DVKVTQSSRYLVKRTGEKVFLECVQDMDHENMFWYRQDPGLGLRLIYFSYDVKMKEKGDIPEGYSVSREKKERFSLILESASTNQTSMYLCASSLAGGRADTQYFGPGTRLTVL.

The table lists this clone with a count of one. Other nucleotide sequences in the sample specify the same CDR3. The chain recombines TRBV4-1 with TRBJ2-7; D not certain. The CDR3 is made up of 14 amino acids. V was shortened by 0 bases and J by 0 bases, with 6 bases between the two germline ends. Germline V gene lookup returns CDR1 MGHRA and CDR2 YSYEKL. The DNA of the CDR3 is TGCGCCAGCAGCCAAGACCCCAGCTCCTACGAGCAGTACTTC. This codes for CASSQDPSSYEQYF.

The rearrangement links TRBV6-5 to TRBJ2-3; 7 bases map to TRBD2. V lost 4 bases to trimming and J lost 5 bases; unmatched junction nucleotides: 12. CDR3 length: 16 residues. The germline V gene has CDR1 MNHEY and CDR2 SVGAGI. The CDR3 coding sequence is TGTGCCAGCAGTTCCCTAGCGGTGGGAAGGAAAGATACGCAGTATTTT. Protein sequence: CASSSLAVGRKDTQYF.

In nucleotides, the CDR3 is TGTGCCAGCAGTTACACAGGGGCAAGCTCTGGAAACACCATATATTTT. It encodes CASSYTGASSGNTIYF. This chain uses TRBV6-5 with TRBJ1-3; TRBD1 matches 7 bases. Trimming at V came to 2 bases and at J to 0 bases, leaving 4 bases not matched to a gene. Germline V lookup: CDR1 MNHEY, CDR2 SVGAGI. CDR3 length equals 16 residues.